Below are 28 T cell receptor beta chains sequenced from a single sample in a study of blood T cell repertoires in COVID-19. Generated by immunoSEQ multiplex PCR, the TCRdb table keeps only in-frame clones and is missing some. The sample includes over 100,000 clones, 87% of them seen just once. Material for sequencing was peripheral blood. The receptors stem from a man aged 50 to 60 with acute or convalescent COVID-19.

CDR3 in DNA: TGCAGCGTGGGGACTAGCGGGAGGCCCTCCTACGAGCAGTACTTC. This gives the protein CSVGTSGRPSYEQYF. The chain carries TRBV29-1 and TRBJ2-7; TRBD2 aligns across 15 bases. The germline CDR1 and CDR2 sequences are SQVTM and ANQGSEA. V shed 6 bases and J 0 bases; nucleotides not matched to a gene: 3. The CDR3 is made up of 15 amino acids.

The chain links TRBV3-1 (or the pseudogene TRBV3-2) to TRBJ2-1; D is perhaps TRBD1 (6 bases). Trimming cost V 4 bases and J 10 bases, with 23 bases left between them. Germline CDR1 is LGHDT and CDR2 is YNNKEL (reference sequence). The CDR3 contains 16 residues. This CDR3 reads CASSPTWGRVPAEQFF. CDR3 nucleotide sequence: TGTGCCAGCAGCCCCACATGGGGGCGCGTTCCAGCCGAGCAGTTCTTC.

This clone was recorded only once. The chain has TRBV10-1 and TRBJ2-3, with 9 bases fitting TRBD2. There are 15 residues in the CDR3. V shed 2 bases and J 4 bases; nucleotides not matched to a gene: 4. Germline assignment: CDR1 WNHNN and CDR2 SYGVQD (reference sequence). The CDR3 sequence is CASSEVRGRADTQYF. CDR3 DNA: TGCGCCAGCAGTGAGGTGCGCGGGAGGGCAGATACGCAGTATTTT.

CDR3 region: CASSLEAGVVYEQYF. The CDR3 DNA is TGTGCCAGCAGCTTAGAAGCGGGGGTCGTATACGAGCAGTACTTC. The chain carries TRBV7-6 and TRBJ2-7, with TRBD2 matching over 8 bases. V lost 1 base, J lost 4 bases, and 6 bases stayed unmatched. The CDR3 is 15 residues long. Germline CDR1 SGHVS, CDR2 FNYEAQ. Full variable domain (rest looked up from reference TRBV7-6 and TRBJ2-7): GAGVSQSPRYKVTKRGQDVALRCDPISGHVSLYWYRQALGQGPEFLTYFNYEAQQDKSGLPNDRFSAERPEGSISTLTIQRTEQRDSAMYRCASSLEAGVVYEQYFGPGTRLTVT.

This chain uses TRBV6-4 with TRBJ1-5, with D possibly matching TRBD1 (5 bases). Trimming cost V 6 bases and J 5 bases, with 20 bases left between them. The CDR3 is 16 residues long. Germline values: CDR1 MRHNA, CDR2 SNTAGT. CDR3 coding DNA: TGTGCCAGCAGCAGTGAGGGGAGGGAAAGGGATCAGCCCCAGCATTTT. It is translated as CASSSEGRERDQPQHF.

CDR3 coding DNA: TGTGCCAGCAGTGCTTTAGTGAACACCGGGGAGCTGTTTTTT. The encoded protein is CASSALVNTGELFF. This rearrangement joins TRBV2 to TRBJ2-2, with unresolved D. Germline-derived CDR1 and CDR2 are SNHLY and FYNNEI. V lost 4 bases and J 1 base, leaving 7 bases between the germline ends. The CDR3 has 14 amino acids. The entire variable domain, with the rest obtained from reference TRBV2 and TRBJ2-2, is as follows: EPEVTQTPSHQVTQMGQEVILRCVPISNHLYFYWYRQILGQKVEFLVSFYNNEISEKSEIFDDQFSVERPDGSNFTLKIRSTKLEDSAMYFCASSALVNTGELFFGEGSRLTVL.

This clone appeared a single time. The chain combines TRBV7-8 with TRBJ2-1; perhaps TRBD2 as D (6 bases). Between the trimmed V and J ends, which lost 3 bases and 2 bases, there was a span of 17 bases. The germline V gene encodes CDR1 SGHVS and CDR2 FQNEAQ. The CDR3 is made up of 17 amino acids. CDR3 sequence (DNA): TGTGCCAGCAGCTTCTTCTCGGGACTGCAAACCTACAATGAGCAGTTCTTC. Translation: CASSFFSGLQTYNEQFF.

This clone was recorded once. The rearrangement joins TRBV19 to TRBJ2-3, with 7 bases matching TRBD1. The CDR3 has 13 amino acids. V dropped 6 bases and J dropped 6; count of bases not matched to a gene: 6. Germline V lookup: CDR1 LNHDA, CDR2 SQIVND (reference sequence). In DNA, the CDR3 is TGTGCCAGTAGCGACAGGGAATGGGATACGCAGTATTTT. Its translation: CASSDREWDTQYF.

The gene calls are TRBV6-2 or TRBV6-3 and TRBJ2-1; TRBD2 aligns across 8 bases. CDR1 is MNHEY, CDR2 SVGEGT, per germline. J was trimmed by 6 bases and V by 4 bases; bases with no gene match: 8. The CDR3 has 15 amino acids. The chain's CDR3 is CASSFTGGPANEQFF. CDR3 sequence (DNA): TGTGCCAGCAGTTTCACGGGAGGGCCCGCCAATGAGCAGTTCTTC.

The chain combines TRBV5-1 with TRBJ2-1; maybe TRBD1 (6 bases). In germline, CDR1 is SGHRS, CDR2 YFSETQ. The CDR3 spans 15 residues. The V and J ends lost 1 base and 8 bases respectively, with 16 bases between them. The CDR3 nucleotides read TGCGCCAGCAGCTTGCCAGGGGTTGGCCTGGATGAGCAGTTCTTC. The encoded protein is CASSLPGVGLDEQFF.

The chain links TRBV4-1 to TRBJ2-2; TRBD1 aligns across 7 bases. From germline, CDR1 is MGHRA and CDR2 YSYEKL. The J segment lost 1 base and the V segment lost 0 bases, leaving 5 bases of the junction unmatched. The CDR3 runs 17 residues. The CDR3 reads CASSQEVRQGNTGELFF. In DNA form, the CDR3 reads TGCGCCAGCAGCCAAGAAGTCCGACAGGGGAACACCGGGGAGCTGTTTTTT.

The chain combines TRBV7-2 with TRBJ2-7; 12 bases align to TRBD2. V was clipped by 5 bases and J by 0 bases; unmatched bases: 2. The germline gives CDR1 SGHTA, CDR2 FQGNSA. The CDR3 consists of 15 residues. The CDR3 protein is CASSTTSGGSYEQYF. The CDR3 region has the DNA TGTGCCAGCAGCACGACTAGCGGGGGCTCCTACGAGCAGTACTTC.

This clone appeared a single time. The rearrangement links TRBV6-5 to TRBJ1-1; D not resolved. This CDR3 comprises 14 residues. V lost 7 bases, J lost 1 base, and 13 bases lay in between. Germline V CDR1 and CDR2: MNHEY, SVGAGI. The CDR3 DNA reads as TGTGCCAGCACTGCCAGGACTGGGAACACTGAAGCTTTCTTT. This sequence encodes CASTARTGNTEAFF.

The gene calls are TRBV29-1 and TRBJ2-2; 10 nucleotides agree with TRBD2. Trimming cost V 7 bases and J 4 bases; bases outside gene matches: 12. CDR1 and CDR2 from the germline V gene are SQVTM and ANQGSEA. This CDR3 is built from 16 residues. In DNA form, the CDR3 reads TGCAGCGCTCAGGCTAGCGGGAGTGCTTTCACCGGGGAGCTGTTTTTT. The encoded protein is CSAQASGSAFTGELFF.

CDR3 in DNA: TGTGCCAGCACCCCGGACAGAATCAACGAGCAGTACTTC. Its translation: CASTPDRINEQYF. V usage is TRBV2 and J usage is TRBJ2-7; possibly TRBD1 for D (6 bases). The CDR3 is 13 amino acids. Trimming removed 7 bases from V and 5 bases from J, with 15 bases in between. CDR1 and CDR2 (germline): SNHLY, FYNNEI.

The chain employs TRBV28 and TRBJ1-1, with D possibly TRBD1 on 6 matching bases. CDR3 size: 13 residues. CDR1 is MDHEN, CDR2 SYDVKM, per germline. V was shortened by 2 bases and J by 4 bases, with 8 bases between the two germline ends. DNA for the CDR3: TGTGCCAGCAGTTTAGGGGGCACCACTGAAGCTTTCTTT. It encodes CASSLGGTTEAFF.

The V and J genes are TRBV5-1 and TRBJ1-1, with TRBD1 as a possible D gene (6 bases). V was pared by 3 bases and J by 1 base, with 7 bases between. This CDR3 is 13 amino acids long. Germline CDR1 SGHRS, CDR2 YFSETQ. CDR3 sequence: CASSYRENTEAFF. CDR3 nucleotides: TGCGCCAGCAGCTACAGGGAGAACACTGAAGCTTTCTTT.

The table lists this clone with a few counts. The rearrangement uses TRBV7-9 and TRBJ2-3; 9 bases are a match to TRBD1. Per germline, CDR1 SEHNR and CDR2 FQNEAQ (reference sequence). CDR3 length: 16 amino acids. The V and J ends lost 7 bases and 3 bases, in that order; junction bases with no gene match: 11. The CDR3 region is CASNHGPGQGTDTQYF. The CDR3 DNA reads TGTGCCAGCAACCACGGCCCGGGACAGGGAACAGATACGCAGTATTTT. The whole variable domain, remainder taken from reference TRBV7-9 and TRBJ2-3, is DTGVSQNPRHKITKRGQNVTFRCDPISEHNRLYWYRQTLGQGPEFLTYFQNEAQLEKSRLLSDRFSAERPKGSFSTLEIQRTEQGDSAMYLCASNHGPGQGTDTQYFGPGTRLTVL.

This chain connects TRBV2 to TRBJ2-1; possibly TRBD1 for D (5 bases). Looked up from germline, CDR1 is SNHLY and CDR2 is FYNNEI. V lost 5 bases, J lost 6 bases, and 11 bases lay in between. This CDR3 spans 13 amino acids. CDR3 in DNA: TGTGCCAGCAGTAAGGACATCCCCAATGAGCAGTTCTTC. It is translated as CASSKDIPNEQFF.

The chain has TRBV30 and TRBJ2-5, with 7 bases identical to TRBD2. CDR3 length: 13 amino acids. The junction had 2 bases not matched to a gene; V was cut back by 1 base and J by 3 bases. Per germline, CDR1 GTSNPN and CDR2 SVGIG (reference sequence). DNA for the CDR3: TGTGCCTGGAGTGGCGGGACTAAAGAGACCCAGTACTTC. Its translation: CAWSGGTKETQYF.

As DNA, the CDR3 is TGTGCCAGCAGTTTGGGACAGGGCAAAGAGACCCAGTACTTC. This codes for CASSLGQGKETQYF. This chain joins TRBV27 and TRBJ2-5; 9 bases fit TRBD1. The CDR3 sequence is 14 residues long. V was pared by 3 bases and J by 3 bases, with 2 bases of the junction left unmatched. CDR1 and CDR2 from the germline V gene are MNHEY and SMNVEV (reference sequence).

J is TRBJ2-3 and V is TRBV11-2; 10 bases map to TRBD1. The germline CDR1 and CDR2 sequences are SGHAT and FQNNGV. With 1 base clipped from V and 2 bases from J, the junction kept 6 bases outside the gene matches. This CDR3 region has 17 residues. The CDR3, as DNA: TGTGCCAGCAGCTTAGTGGGACAGGGGCCTTCCACAGATACGCAGTATTTT. Protein product: CASSLVGQGPSTDTQYF.

The J gene is TRBJ1-5, the V gene TRBV28, with no clear D. CDR1 and CDR2 from the germline V gene are MDHEN and SYDVKM. The V gene lost 3 bases and the J gene lost 6 bases, with 6 bases spanning the gap. The CDR3 runs to 12 residues. CDR3 in amino acids: CASSLFRQPQHF. CDR3 sequence (DNA): TGTGCCAGCAGTTTGTTCCGTCAGCCCCAGCATTTT.

The CDR3: CASSQGRLVYEQYF. For the CDR3, the DNA is TGTGCCAGCAGCCAAGGGCGGTTAGTCTACGAGCAGTACTTC. This chain uses TRBV3-1 (or the pseudogene TRBV3-2) with TRBJ2-7; no firm D call. Germline CDR1 and CDR2: LGHDT and YNNKEL (reference sequence). This CDR3 comprises 14 residues. V gave up 1 base and J gave up 3 bases, with 10 bases separating them.

The chain combines TRBV30 with TRBJ2-3, with D maybe TRBD2 (6 bases). Trimming cost V 4 bases and J 3 bases, with 20 bases left between them. The V gene's germline CDR1 is GTSNPN and CDR2 SVGIG (reference sequence). This CDR3 has 16 residues. The DNA of the CDR3 is TGTGCCTGGAACGGGGGAGCTCCCGAGGGGACAGATACGCAGTATTTT. Translation: CAWNGGAPEGTDTQYF.

The V call is TRBV30, the J call TRBJ2-1; 7 nucleotides align to TRBD2. V was clipped by 5 bases and J by 9 bases; unmatched bases: 4. CDR3 length equals 11 residues. Germline V gives CDR1 GTSNPN, CDR2 SVGIG (reference sequence). The chain's CDR3 is CAWGTTAEQFF. CDR3 sequence (DNA): TGTGCCTGGGGGACTACGGCTGAGCAGTTCTTC.

The gene calls are TRBV2 and TRBJ2-5; a weak D match, TRBD2 (6 bases). Germline CDR1 reads SNHLY; CDR2 reads FYNNEI. The V end was cut by 8 bases, the J end by 1 base, with 29 bases between. This CDR3 contains 19 residues. CDR3 loop: CASGPLRVWGENRQETQYF. The CDR3 DNA sequence: TGTGCCAGCGGCCCCCTCAGGGTGTGGGGGGAAAACCGCCAAGAGACCCAGTACTTC. Combining the CDR3 with reference TRBV2 and TRBJ2-5 gives the whole variable domain EPEVTQTPSHQVTQMGQEVILRCVPISNHLYFYWYRQILGQKVEFLVSFYNNEISEKSEIFDDQFSVERPDGSNFTLKIRSTKLEDSAMYFCASGPLRVWGENRQETQYFGPGTRLLVL.

This chain uses TRBV3-1 (or the pseudogene TRBV3-2) with TRBJ1-4; 11 bases agree with TRBD1. CDR1 is LGHDT and CDR2 is YNNKEL in the germline V gene (reference sequence). The CDR3 spans 15 residues. With V trimmed by 1 base and J by 8 bases, 3 bases remained unmatched. As DNA, the CDR3 is TGTGCCAGCAGCCAAGGGGGGACAGGGGGAGAAAAACTGTTTTTT. Translating gives CASSQGGTGGEKLFF.